This entry lists 10 T cell receptor beta chains sequenced from one sample in a study of blood T cells in healthy people across ages. Together with a sample-barcoded 5' primer, a J-beta primer mix was included in a second PCR lasting roughly 6 to 12 cycles. TCRdb itself ran the 5' RACE reads through MiXCR, one entry per CDR3 protein. The repertoire holds approximately 810,000 distinct CDR3 sequences, with more than 25% as singletons. The material sequenced was blood. The source of these receptors is a woman aged 80 or older in good health.

This chain joins TRBV3-1 and TRBJ2-2; D gene unclear. In germline, CDR1 is LGHDT, CDR2 YNNKEL (reference sequence). The V and J ends lost 1 base and 9 bases respectively, with 9 bases between them. CDR3 length: 13 residues. The CDR3 loop is CASSQVGLRELFF. For the CDR3, the DNA is TGTGCCAGCAGCCAAGTCGGGCTCCGGGAGCTGTTTTTT.

CDR3 nucleotides: TGCGCCAGCAGCCAAGAGAACAGGGGACTTGGCTACACCTTC. It encodes CASSQENRGLGYTF. The chain joins TRBV4-3 to TRBJ1-2; 7 nucleotides agree with TRBD1. The CDR3 is made up of 14 amino acids. J gave up 7 bases and V 0 bases, and 5 bases lay outside the gene matches. Germline V CDR1 and CDR2: LGHNA, YSLEER.

On this clonotype itself: With a much larger clone just one base away, this may be a read error. The V and J genes are TRBV7-9 and TRBJ1-2; TRBD1 aligns across 8 bases. CDR1 and CDR2 (germline): SEHNR, FQNEAQ (reference sequence). The CDR3 contains 13 residues. V lost 5 bases, J lost 9 bases, and 8 bases stayed unmatched. The CDR3 sequence: CASSLRQGMSYTF. The CDR3 coding sequence is TGTGCCAGCAGCCTAAGACAGGGGATGAGCTACACCTTC.

This clonotype was seen ten or more times. The chain is built from TRBV5-1 and TRBJ1-2, with D hard to call. The germline V gene encodes CDR1 SGHRS and CDR2 YFSETQ. V lost 6 bases to trimming and J lost 0 bases, with 12 bases between them. The CDR3 runs 14 residues. The CDR3 region has the DNA TGCGCCAGCACTCCCCCGGGAGCTAACTATGGCTACACCTTC. This gives the protein CASTPPGANYGYTF. Full variable domain (remainder filled in from reference TRBV5-1 and TRBJ1-2): KAGVTQTPRYLIKTRGQQVTLSCSPISGHRSVSWYQQTPGQGLQFLFEYFSETQRNKGNFPGRFSGRQFSNSRSEMNVSTLELGDSALYLCASTPPGANYGYTFGSGTRLTVV.

The V call is TRBV12-3 or TRBV12-4, the J call TRBJ2-1, with D possibly called TRBD1 or TRBD2 (5 bases each). The CDR3 is 15 amino acids. Trimming stripped 3 bases from V and 3 bases from J, with 12 bases between. CDR3 nucleotide sequence: TGTGCCAGCAGTTTGTTTCGGGACCGCTACAATGAGCAGTTCTTC. This translates into CASSLFRDRYNEQFF.

Worth noting for this clonotype: A read error may be the cause here, since a much bigger clone is one base away. The chain couples TRBV2 to TRBJ2-1; the D gene is possibly TRBD1 (6 bases). V shed 6 bases and J shed 15 bases, with 24 bases lying between them. CDR1 is SNHLY, CDR2 FYNNEI, per germline. The CDR3 loop spans 14 amino acids. CDR3 amino acids: CASSDSPRGGVTFF. The CDR3 nucleotides read TGTGCCAGCAGCGATTCCCCCAGGGGCGGTGTAACGTTCTTC.

This clonotype came up a few times. V gene TRBV12-3 or TRBV12-4 combines with J gene TRBJ1-2, with a possible D match to TRBD1 (6 bases). This CDR3 spans 14 amino acids. Trimming stripped 3 bases from V and 6 bases from J, with 14 bases between. The CDR3 loop is CASSFSQGRNGYTF. The CDR3 region has the DNA TGTGCCAGCAGTTTTTCTCAGGGGAGGAATGGCTACACCTTC.

This clonotype has at least ten counts. V gene TRBV12-3 or TRBV12-4 combines with J gene TRBJ1-4; no definite D call. The CDR3 sequence is 14 residues long. Trimming took 0 bases from V and 7 from J, leaving 9 bases between them. CDR3 DNA: TGTGCCAGCAGTTTAGCCCCGTTACCTGAAAAACTGTTTTTT. Its protein is CASSLAPLPEKLFF.

The sample holds many counts of this clonotype. The genes are TRBV6-5 and TRBJ2-1, with 8 nucleotides matching TRBD1. This CDR3 has 12 residues. Germline V CDR1 and CDR2: MNHEY, SVGAGI. V lost 6 bases to trimming and J lost 12 bases; unmatched junction nucleotides: 7. This CDR3 is CASSPDRATQFF. The CDR3 DNA reads TGTGCCAGCAGCCCGGACAGGGCTACGCAGTTCTTC.

Regarding this clonotype: One base away lies a much larger clone, so this may be a sequencing read error. The V gene is TRBV29-1, the J gene TRBJ2-5; no definite D call. Trimming took 4 bases from V and 5 from J, leaving 14 bases between them. The CDR3 runs 13 residues. CDR1 and CDR2 from the germline V gene are SQVTM and ANQGSEA. CDR3 DNA: TGCAGCGTTGGGTGGTTAAGGTGGGAGACCCAGTACTTC. Translating gives CSVGWLRWETQYF.